The source of this T cell receptor (beta chain) is a study of shared clonotypes between healthy human individuals. Libraries were prepared by immunoSEQ multiplex PCR; TCRdb keeps only in-frame clonotypes and omits some of them. Here the sample spans about 470,000 clones, about four fifths being singletons. V dropped 2 bases and J dropped 2 bases, with 11 bases sitting between them. Germline V CDR1 and CDR2: MNHEY, SVGAGI. This CDR3 has 15 residues. The sequencing sample was made of PBMCs. The receptor comes from a woman aged 40 to 49 in good health. Some clones in this sample may be carry-over from other donors' samples. This chain uses TRBV6-5 with TRBJ2-3; the D is unclear. The CDR3 DNA is TGTGCCAGCAGTTACCGAGGAGCCCCCACAGATACGCAGTATTTT. It codes for CASSYRGAPTDTQYF.